The present entry profiles one TCR beta chain with its context. The antigen remains undetermined. This sample was taken from a study of response to subunit inactivated influenza vaccine. Study-level points and caveats: After each seasonal influenza vaccination, few new T cells are recruited, the authors suggested.

The CDR3 extends over 16 amino acids. V lost 4 bases to trimming and J lost 4 bases, with 21 bases between them. The germline V gene encodes CDR1 DFQATT and CDR2 SNEGSKA (reference sequence). TCRdb reanalysed the RT-PCR reads using MiXCR and keeps one entry per CDR3 protein. The sample contains about 530,000 distinct CDR3 sequences, over 9.5% of which appear only once. The receptor was isolated from a man aged 45 to 65 who received an inactivated influenza vaccine. The chain couples TRBV20-1 to TRBJ2-3, with D possibly TRBD2 on 6 matching bases. This sample comprised PBMCs from blood, obtained on the day of vaccination. In nucleotides, the CDR3 is TGCAGTGCTATTACCCGTGCGGGGTGGGCGGCAGATACGCAGTATTTT. Encoded protein: CSAITRAGWAADTQYF.